Listed below are T cell receptor beta chains from one sample, sequenced in a study of blood T cells in healthy people across ages. TCRdb itself ran the 5' RACE reads through MiXCR, one entry per CDR3 protein. The sample consists of roughly 1,800,000 distinct CDR3 sequences, 49% of them appearing once. Specimen: blood. The receptor source for this set is a woman in her thirties or forties in good health. Both conserved end residues are part of each CDR3. Each record gives: V gene, clone size, D gene, J gene, CDR3 DNA, CDR3 protein. The D gene is left open where the match is weak. Size is stated for part of the rows, as once, few or many counts, or as a class when the clone is expanded.

v_call: TRBV4-3; clone_size: .; d_call: .; j_call: TRBJ2-1; cdr3_nt: TGCGCCAGCAGCCAAGACCAGTCTAGGAATGAGCAGTTCTTC; cdr3_aa: CASSQDQSRNEQFF
v_call: TRBV7-2; clone_size: .; d_call: .; j_call: TRBJ1-6; cdr3_nt: TGTGCCAGCAGCGCCCTCGGGCGGGTGAATAATTCACCCCTCCACTTT; cdr3_aa: CASSALGRVNNSPLHF
v_call: TRBV20-1; clone_size: .; d_call: TRBD2; j_call: TRBJ2-3; cdr3_nt: TGCAGTGCTGGGCTAGCGGGGCGTGGTCATACGCAGTATTTT; cdr3_aa: CSAGLAGRGHTQYF
v_call: TRBV10-3; clone_size: .; d_call: TRBD1; j_call: TRBJ1-1; cdr3_nt: TGTGCCATCAGTGAGCCGAGGACAGGGCTCGCTGAAGCTTTCTTT; cdr3_aa: CAISEPRTGLAEAFF
v_call: TRBV4-3; clone_size: .; d_call: .; j_call: TRBJ1-2; cdr3_nt: TGCGCCAGCAGCCAAGCGCGGGTAGACTATGGCTACACCTTC; cdr3_aa: CASSQARVDYGYTF
v_call: TRBV7-9; clone_size: few; d_call: TRBD1; j_call: TRBJ2-1; cdr3_nt: TGTGCCAGCAGCTCAACCCTGACAGGGGGTCTAGGAAATGAGCAGTTCTTC; cdr3_aa: CASSSTLTGGLGNEQFF
v_call: TRBV2; clone_size: .; d_call: .; j_call: TRBJ2-5; cdr3_nt: TGTGCCAGCAGGGGGTCTATACAAGAGACCCAGTACTTC; cdr3_aa: CASRGSIQETQYF
v_call: TRBV9; clone_size: .; d_call: TRBD1; j_call: TRBJ1-2; cdr3_nt: TGTGCCAGCAGCACATATGGACAGGCCTATGGCTACACCTTC; cdr3_aa: CASSTYGQAYGYTF
v_call: TRBV28; clone_size: few; d_call: .; j_call: TRBJ2-1; cdr3_nt: TGTGCCAGCAGTTCCATGACAGACTCGGAGAAGCAGTTCTTC; cdr3_aa: CASSSMTDSEKQFF
v_call: TRBV4-3; clone_size: .; d_call: TRBD2; j_call: TRBJ2-7; cdr3_nt: TGCGCCAGCAGCCAAGATTTCAGCGGGGGGGCCAACGAGCAGTACTTC; cdr3_aa: CASSQDFSGGANEQYF
v_call: TRBV14; clone_size: .; d_call: .; j_call: TRBJ2-7; cdr3_nt: TGTGCCAGCAGCCAAGATGGAGGGATAGGGTTCTACGAGCAGTACTTC; cdr3_aa: CASSQDGGIGFYEQYF
v_call: TRBV15; clone_size: many; d_call: .; j_call: TRBJ2-7; cdr3_nt: TGTGCCACCAGTGGGCAGACCTACGAGCAGTACTTC; cdr3_aa: CATSGQTYEQYF
v_call: TRBV6-6; clone_size: .; d_call: .; j_call: TRBJ1-2; cdr3_nt: TGTGCCAGCAGTTCCGCCGGGACACAAATTAACTATGGCTACACCTTC; cdr3_aa: CASSSAGTQINYGYTF
v_call: TRBV6-1; clone_size: .; d_call: .; j_call: TRBJ1-2; cdr3_nt: TGTGCCAGCAATACCCTGCGTAACTATGGCTACACCTTC; cdr3_aa: CASNTLRNYGYTF
v_call: TRBV7-2; clone_size: many; d_call: TRBD2; j_call: TRBJ2-4; cdr3_nt: TGTGCCAGCAGTAGGGGGACTAGCGGGGGGGCAAGAAACATTCAGTACTTC; cdr3_aa: CASSRGTSGGARNIQYF
v_call: TRBV7-2; clone_size: .; d_call: TRBD1; j_call: TRBJ2-6; cdr3_nt: TGTGCCAGCAGCCCTCGACAGGGCTACCTCTCTGGGGCCAACGTCCTGACTTTC; cdr3_aa: CASSPRQGYLSGANVLTF
v_call: TRBV7-2; clone_size: .; d_call: .; j_call: TRBJ2-1; cdr3_nt: TGTGCCAGCAGCCGCAAATCAATACGCTCCTACAATGAGCAGTTCTTC; cdr3_aa: CASSRKSIRSYNEQFF
v_call: TRBV9; clone_size: .; d_call: .; j_call: TRBJ2-1; cdr3_nt: TGTGCCAGCAGCGTTGAGGGGGGCGGGAATGAGCAGTTCTTC; cdr3_aa: CASSVEGGGNEQFF
v_call: TRBV24-1; clone_size: few; d_call: TRBD1; j_call: TRBJ2-1; cdr3_nt: TGTGCCACCAGTGATTACGGGACAGGGGGGAACAATGAGCAGTTCTTC; cdr3_aa: CATSDYGTGGNNEQFF
v_call: TRBV6-2/TRBV6-3; clone_size: .; d_call: .; j_call: TRBJ1-5; cdr3_nt: TGTGCCAGCAGTTATAGTCAGGGGTGGCAGCCCCAGCATTTT; cdr3_aa: CASSYSQGWQPQHF
v_call: TRBV13; clone_size: .; d_call: .; j_call: TRBJ2-1; cdr3_nt: TGTGCCAGCAGCCCATCTCGGTGGGGGGGGCGCAATGAGCAGTTCTTC; cdr3_aa: CASSPSRWGGRNEQFF
v_call: TRBV6-6; clone_size: few; d_call: TRBD2; j_call: TRBJ2-5; cdr3_nt: TGTGCCAGCAGTAGACCCGGGACTAGCCGGAGGGAGACCCAGTACTTC; cdr3_aa: CASSRPGTSRRETQYF
v_call: TRBV2; clone_size: .; d_call: TRBD1; j_call: TRBJ2-1; cdr3_nt: TGTGCCAGCCATAAAGACAGGGTATACAATGAGCAGTTCTTC; cdr3_aa: CASHKDRVYNEQFF
v_call: TRBV29-1; clone_size: few; d_call: TRBD1; j_call: TRBJ2-7; cdr3_nt: TGCAGCGTTGGAGGGACAGGGCAAGAGCAGTACTTC; cdr3_aa: CSVGGTGQEQYF